This T cell receptor beta chain came from a study of T cells after yellow fever vaccination. In the study overall: SMART-Seq v4 Ultra Low Input handled preparation of low-cell-number fractions. General observations from the study: Contamination of FACS-sorted repertoires by abundant clonotypes from the bulk population could occur. Weaker in magnitude, the secondary response showed a faster peak on day 5 versus 15. Post-booster samples contained most primary-vaccination clones (approximately 95% CD4, around 89% CD8).

TCRdb reprocessed the 5' RACE reads with MiXCR, giving one entry per CDR3 protein. Of more than 95,000 distinct CDR3 sequences detected, roughly 7.2% appear once; the ten largest clones hold more than 2.5%. This CDR3 comprises 17 residues. From germline, CDR1 is MNHEY and CDR2 SVGEGT. Between the trimmed V and J ends, which lost 4 bases and 2 bases, there was a span of 18 bases. Points on this clonotype: Its antigen remains unknown.

The J gene is TRBJ1-5, the V gene TRBV6-2 or TRBV6-3; TRBD1 is a possible D gene (6 bases). This clonotype originated in a young man who received the YFV17D yellow fever vaccine. Source: CD4+ T cells sorted from PBMCs, taken about 41 days after the first yellow fever vaccination. The DNA of the CDR3 is TGTGCCAGCAGTTCCCGTTGGACAGCCCCAGGCAATCAGCCCCAGCATTTT. It codes for CASSSRWTAPGNQPQHF.